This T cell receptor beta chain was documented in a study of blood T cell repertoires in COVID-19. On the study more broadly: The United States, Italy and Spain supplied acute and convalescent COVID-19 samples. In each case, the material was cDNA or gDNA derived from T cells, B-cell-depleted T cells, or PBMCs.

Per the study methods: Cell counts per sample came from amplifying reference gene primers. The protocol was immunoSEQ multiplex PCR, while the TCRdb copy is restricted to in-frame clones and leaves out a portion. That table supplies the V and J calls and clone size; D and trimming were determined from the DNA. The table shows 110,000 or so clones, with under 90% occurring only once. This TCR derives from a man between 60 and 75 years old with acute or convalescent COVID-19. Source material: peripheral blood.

CDR3 sequence reads: CASSTGGSGNTIYF. DNA for the CDR3: TGTGCCAGCAGTACAGGGGGATCTGGAAACACCATATATTTT. This chain links TRBV6-5 with TRBJ1-3; 8 nucleotides line up with TRBD1. J lost 1 base, V lost 5 bases, and 1 base had no gene match. CDR3 length: 14 amino acids. Per the germline V gene, CDR1 is MNHEY and CDR2 is SVGAGI.